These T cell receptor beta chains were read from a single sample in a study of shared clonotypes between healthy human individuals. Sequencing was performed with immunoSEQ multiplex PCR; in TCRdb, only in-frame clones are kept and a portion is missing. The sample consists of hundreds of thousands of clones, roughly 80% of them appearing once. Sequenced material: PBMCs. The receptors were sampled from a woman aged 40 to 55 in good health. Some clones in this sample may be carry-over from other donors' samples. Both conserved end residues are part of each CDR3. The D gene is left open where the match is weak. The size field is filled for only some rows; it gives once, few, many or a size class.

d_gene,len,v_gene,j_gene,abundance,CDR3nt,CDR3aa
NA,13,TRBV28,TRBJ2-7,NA,TGTGCCAGCAGTTTATCACCTACCTACGAGCAGTACTTC,CASSLSPTYEQYF
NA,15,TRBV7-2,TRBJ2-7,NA,TGTGCCAGCAGCTTAGGTTCAGGGGCGAAGTACGAGCAGTACTTC,CASSLGSGAKYEQYF
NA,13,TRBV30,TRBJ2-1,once,TGTGCCTGGAGGAGCGGATCCTACAATGAGCAGTTCTTC,CAWRSGSYNEQFF
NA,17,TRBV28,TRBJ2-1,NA,TGTGCCAGCAAACCCAGCCCCCGCGGGAACAAGGGGAATGAGCAGTTCTTC,CASKPSPRGNKGNEQFF
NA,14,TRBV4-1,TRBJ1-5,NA,TGCGCCAGCAGCCAAGCAGAGCTGGGTCAGCCCCAGCATTTT,CASSQAELGQPQHF
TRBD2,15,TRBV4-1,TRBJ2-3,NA,TGCGCCAGCAGCCAAGGAGCGGGAGGGGGAGATACGCAGTATTTT,CASSQGAGGGDTQYF
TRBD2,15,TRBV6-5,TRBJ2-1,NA,TGTGCCAGCAGCCCCTGGACTAGCGGGCCCTATGAGCAGTTCTTC,CASSPWTSGPYEQFF
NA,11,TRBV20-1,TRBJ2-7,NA,TGCAGTGTACGGACAGTTTACGAGCAGTACTTC,CSVRTVYEQYF
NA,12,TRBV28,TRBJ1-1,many,TGTGCCAGCACCGCCCGCGGCACTGAAGCTTTCTTT,CASTARGTEAFF
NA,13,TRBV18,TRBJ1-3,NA,TGTGCCAGCTCACCAAATGAGAGAAACACCATATATTTT,CASSPNERNTIYF
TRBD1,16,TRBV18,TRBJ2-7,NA,TGTGCCAGCTCATCACCCATCGCCGGGACAGCCCCCGAGCAGTACTTC,CASSSPIAGTAPEQYF
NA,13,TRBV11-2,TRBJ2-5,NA,TGTGCCAGCAGTATGGACCCTCAAGAGACCCAGTACTTC,CASSMDPQETQYF
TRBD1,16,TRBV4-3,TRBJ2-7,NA,TGCGCCAGCAGCCAAGATTCAGGGACAGGGAGGTACGAGCAGTACTTC,CASSQDSGTGRYEQYF
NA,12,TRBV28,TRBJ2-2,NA,TGTGCCACTGGCGGAAACACCGGGGAGCTGTTTTTT,CATGGNTGELFF
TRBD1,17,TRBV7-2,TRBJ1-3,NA,TGTGCCAGCAGCTCAGGGACAGGGTCTCTCTCTGGAAACACCATATATTTT,CASSSGTGSLSGNTIYF
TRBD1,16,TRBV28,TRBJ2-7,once,TGTGCCAGCAGTGGGGGACAGGGCTCATTACTATACGAGCAGTACTTC,CASSGGQGSLLYEQYF
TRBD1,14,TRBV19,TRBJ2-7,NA,TGTGCCAGTAGAGACCGGGACAGGCACTACGAGCAGTACTTC,CASRDRDRHYEQYF
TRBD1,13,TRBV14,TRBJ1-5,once,TGTGCCAGCAGCTTGGGACAGGGGGCGACCCAGCATTTT,CASSLGQGATQHF
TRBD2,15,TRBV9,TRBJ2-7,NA,TGTGCCAGCAGCGCCGGGACTAGCGGGGCCTACGAGCAGTACTTC,CASSAGTSGAYEQYF
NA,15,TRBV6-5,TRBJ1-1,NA,TGTGCCAGCAGTTACGTCCAGGCAGGATCGGCTGAAGCTTTCTTT,CASSYVQAGSAEAFF
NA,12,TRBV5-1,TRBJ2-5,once,TGCGCCAGCAGGATAGACCAAGAGACCCAGTACTTC,CASRIDQETQYF
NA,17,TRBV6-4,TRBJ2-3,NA,TGTGCCAGCAGACCCCCTACGGAACCCCGTAGCACAGATACGCAGTATTTT,CASRPPTEPRSTDTQYF
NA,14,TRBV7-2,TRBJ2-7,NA,TGTGCCAGCAGCTCCCAGACAGCCTCCTACGAGCAGTACTTC,CASSSQTASYEQYF
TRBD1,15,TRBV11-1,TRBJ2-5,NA,TGTGCCAGCAGCTTAGGGGACAGGGTTGGGAAGACCCAGTACTTC,CASSLGDRVGKTQYF
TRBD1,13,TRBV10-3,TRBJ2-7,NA,TGTGCCATCAGTGACGACAGGGGATACGAGCAGTACTTC,CAISDDRGYEQYF
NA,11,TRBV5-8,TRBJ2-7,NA,TGTGCCAGCAGCTTGAGGAGCGAGCAGTACTTC,CASSLRSEQYF
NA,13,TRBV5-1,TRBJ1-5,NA,TGCGCCAGCAGCTTGGAAGTGGATCAGCCCCAGCATTTT,CASSLEVDQPQHF
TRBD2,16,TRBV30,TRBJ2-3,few,TGTGCCTGGAGTCGGGTAGGGGCTTGGGAGGGGGATACGCAGTATTTT,CAWSRVGAWEGDTQYF
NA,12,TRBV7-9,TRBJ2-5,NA,TGTGCCAGCAGCTTAGTCACAGAGACCCAGTACTTC,CASSLVTETQYF
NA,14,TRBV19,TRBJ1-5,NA,TGTGCCAGTAGTCTGACAGGCCCAGGTAAGCCCCAGCATTTT,CASSLTGPGKPQHF
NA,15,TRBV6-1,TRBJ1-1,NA,TGTGCCAGCAGGGAAAGGGACGGGGTTAGCACTGAAGCTTTCTTT,CASRERDGVSTEAFF
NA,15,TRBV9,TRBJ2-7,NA,TGTGCCAGCAGCGTAGAATCTACAAGCTCCTACGAGCAGTACTTC,CASSVESTSSYEQYF
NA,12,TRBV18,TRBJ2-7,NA,TGTGCCAGCTCACCAGGAGACTACGAGCAGTACTTC,CASSPGDYEQYF
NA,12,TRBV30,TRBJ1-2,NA,TGTGCCTGGAGGGCCGGGGCGGGGGGCTACACCTTC,CAWRAGAGGYTF
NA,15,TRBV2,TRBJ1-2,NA,TGTGCCAGCAGTGATGATGTCACCGAGGTTGGTGGCTACACCTTC,CASSDDVTEVGGYTF
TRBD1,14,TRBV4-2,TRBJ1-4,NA,TGTGCCAGCAGCCCTGGACAGGATAATGAAAAACTGTTTTTT,CASSPGQDNEKLFF
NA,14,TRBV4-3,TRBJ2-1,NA,TGCGCCAGCAGCCAAGGGTATTTAGCCGATGAGCAGTTCTTC,CASSQGYLADEQFF
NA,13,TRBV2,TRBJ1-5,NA,TGTGCCAGCAGGGGGGAGGGGAATCAGCCCCAGCATTTT,CASRGEGNQPQHF
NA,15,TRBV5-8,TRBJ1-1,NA,TGTGCCAGCAGCTTGGGTGGCAGAGACCCTCCTGAAGCTTTCTTT,CASSLGGRDPPEAFF
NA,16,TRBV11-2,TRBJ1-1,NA,TGTGCCAGCAGCCCGTGGAGTCAGGGGCTAAACACTGAAGCTTTCTTT,CASSPWSQGLNTEAFF
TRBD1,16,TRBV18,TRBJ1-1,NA,TGTGCCAGCTCACCATGGGCAGGGGGGATGAACACTGAAGCTTTCTTT,CASSPWAGGMNTEAFF
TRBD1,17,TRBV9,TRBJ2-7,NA,TGTGCCAGCAGCGTAGCCGTCGGGACAGGGGGCAGGTACGAGCAGTACTTC,CASSVAVGTGGRYEQYF
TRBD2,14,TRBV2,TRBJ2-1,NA,TGTGCCAGCAGTGAAAAGCGGGAGTACGATGAGCAGTTCTTC,CASSEKREYDEQFF
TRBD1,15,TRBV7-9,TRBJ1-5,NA,TGTGCCAGCAGCCCAACAGGGGGGATAGATCAGCCCCAGCATTTT,CASSPTGGIDQPQHF
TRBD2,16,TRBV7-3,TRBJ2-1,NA,TGTGCCAGCAGCTCTCCCGGGACTAGCGTCTCTAGTGAGCAGTTCTTC,CASSSPGTSVSSEQFF
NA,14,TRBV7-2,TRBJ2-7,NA,TGTGCCAGCAGCTTGGCCAGGGGGGCCTACGAGCAGTACTTC,CASSLARGAYEQYF
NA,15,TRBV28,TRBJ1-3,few,TGTGCCAGCAGTCGGGGGGGTTACTCTGGAAACACCATATATTTT,CASSRGGYSGNTIYF